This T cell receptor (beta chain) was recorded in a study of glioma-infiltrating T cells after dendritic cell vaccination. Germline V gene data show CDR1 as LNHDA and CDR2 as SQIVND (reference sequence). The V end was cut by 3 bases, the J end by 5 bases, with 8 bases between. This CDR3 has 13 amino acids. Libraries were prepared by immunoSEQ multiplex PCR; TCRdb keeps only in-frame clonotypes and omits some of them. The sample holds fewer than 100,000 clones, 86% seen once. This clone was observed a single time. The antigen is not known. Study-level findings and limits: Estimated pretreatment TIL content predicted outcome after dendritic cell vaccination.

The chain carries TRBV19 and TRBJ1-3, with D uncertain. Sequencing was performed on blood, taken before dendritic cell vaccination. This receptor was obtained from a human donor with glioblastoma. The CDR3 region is CASSIRGRNTIYF. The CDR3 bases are TGTGCCAGTAGTATTCGTGGCAGAAACACCATATATTTT.